Listed here are 8 T cell receptor beta chains from one sample, sequenced in a study of OX40 agonist ivuxolimab in advanced cancers. Profiled with immunoSEQ multiplex PCR; TCRdb holds only in-frame clones, not every one. This table has tens of thousands of clones, 84% appearing once. The material sequenced was CD4+ or CD8+ T cells sorted from blood, taken in a trial of the OX40 agonist ivuxolimab. The receptor set was obtained from an adult with an advanced solid tumor such as melanoma, head and neck, liver or kidney cancer.

This clone was observed a handful of times. J is TRBJ2-7 and V is TRBV29-1; 7 bases are shared with TRBD1. CDR3 length: 12 amino acids. CDR1 and CDR2 (germline): SQVTM, ANQGSEA. J lost 3 bases, V lost 7 bases, and 6 bases had no gene match. CDR3 loop: CSGRSGGYEQYF. The CDR3, as DNA: TGCAGCGGGCGATCAGGGGGCTACGAGCAGTACTTC.

The chain has TRBV7-2 and TRBJ2-4; 8 bases fit TRBD1. The V segment lost 4 bases and the J segment 6 bases; nucleotides outside the gene matches: 11. The germline gives CDR1 SGHTA, CDR2 FQGNSA. The CDR3 consists of 16 residues. CDR3 sequence (DNA): TGTGCCAGCAGCTCCTCGGACAGGGTATATAGAAACATTCAGTACTTC. Protein: CASSSSDRVYRNIQYF.

J is TRBJ1-1 and V is TRBV5-1; maybe TRBD1 (6 bases). V was trimmed by 7 bases and J by 4 bases, leaving 14 bases between them. CDR1 and CDR2 from the germline V gene are SGHRS and YFSETQ. The CDR3 runs 13 residues. CDR3 region: CASQVVRGTEAFF. The CDR3 DNA follows: TGCGCCAGCCAGGTCGTCAGGGGCACTGAAGCTTTCTTT.

This clone was recorded a few times. The chain couples TRBV30 to TRBJ1-1; 7 positions match TRBD1. From germline, CDR1 is GTSNPN and CDR2 SVGIG (reference sequence). The V gene end was trimmed by 4 bases and the J gene end by 6 bases; junction bases not matched to a gene: 5. This CDR3 is 12 amino acids long. CDR3 sequence reads: CAWNRQGPEAFF. Written as DNA, the CDR3 is TGTGCCTGGAACCGACAGGGCCCTGAAGCTTTCTTT.

The CDR3 DNA follows: TGTGCCAGCAGCCCCCTCTGGGAGAACGTCCTGACTTTC. Its translation is CASSPLWENVLTF. The chain uses TRBV14 and TRBJ2-6; D might be TRBD2 (5 bases). V gave up 4 bases and J gave up 10 bases, with 11 bases separating them. Germline CDR1 is SGHDN and CDR2 is FVKESK. The CDR3 contains 13 residues.

V is TRBV7-9 and J is TRBJ1-2, with TRBD1 matching 8 bases. The CDR3 is 16 residues long. Germline V CDR1 and CDR2: SEHNR, FQNEAQ (reference sequence). V shed 0 bases, J shed 4 bases, and the junction held 7 bases outside the gene matches. The CDR3 nucleotides read TGTGCCAGCAGCTTAGCGGGGGACAGGAGTCTCTATGGCTACACCTTC. Protein sequence: CASSLAGDRSLYGYTF.

The chain couples TRBV9 to TRBJ2-3, with unresolved D. The ends were cut back, 4 bases at V and 2 bases at J, with 14 bases in the middle. The CDR3 has 15 residues. Germline CDR1 is SGDLS and CDR2 is YYNGEE. The CDR3 sequence: CASSTPTPATDTQYF. DNA of the CDR3: TGTGCCAGCAGCACCCCCACTCCGGCCACAGATACGCAGTATTTT.

The chain employs TRBV11-1 and TRBJ2-2, with TRBD2 as a possible D gene (6 bases). CDR1 and CDR2 from the germline V gene are SGHAT and FQDESV (reference sequence). The length of the CDR3 is 15 residues. Trimming removed 5 bases at V and 5 bases at J, with 15 bases between. The chain's CDR3 is CASSPRTAGTGELFF. The DNA of the CDR3 is TGTGCCAGCAGCCCACGGACCGCGGGGACCGGGGAGCTGTTTTTT.